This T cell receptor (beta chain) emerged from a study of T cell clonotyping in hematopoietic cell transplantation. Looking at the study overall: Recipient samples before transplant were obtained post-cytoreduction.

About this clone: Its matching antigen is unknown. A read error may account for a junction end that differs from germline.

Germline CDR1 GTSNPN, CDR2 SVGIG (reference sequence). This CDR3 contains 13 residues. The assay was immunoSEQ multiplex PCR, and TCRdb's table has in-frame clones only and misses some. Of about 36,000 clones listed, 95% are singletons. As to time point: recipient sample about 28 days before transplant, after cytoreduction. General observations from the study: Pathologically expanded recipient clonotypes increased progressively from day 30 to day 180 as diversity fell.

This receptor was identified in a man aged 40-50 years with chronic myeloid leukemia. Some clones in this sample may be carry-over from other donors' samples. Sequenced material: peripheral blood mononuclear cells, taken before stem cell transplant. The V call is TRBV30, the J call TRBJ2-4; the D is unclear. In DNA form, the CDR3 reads TGTGCCTGGTCCTTCTCGGCCACAAACATTCAGTACTTC. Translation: CAWSFSATNIQYF. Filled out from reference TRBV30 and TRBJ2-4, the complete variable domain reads SQTIHQWPATLVQPVGSPLSLECTVEGTSNPNLYWYRQAAGRGLQLLFYSVGIGQISSEVPQNLSASRPQDRQFILSSKKLLLSDSGFYLCAWSFSATNIQYFGAGTRLSVL.